Described below is a single T cell receptor (beta chain) sequence and its context. Sequencing used immunoSEQ multiplex PCR; TCRdb keeps in-frame clones, though not all of them. Here the sample spans approximately 100,000 clones, 87% being singletons. These data belong to a study of blood T cell repertoires in COVID-19. Study as a whole: Samples came from the United States, Italy and Spain, spanning acute and convalescent COVID-19. PBMCs, B-cell-depleted T cells, or T cells were the source of the cDNA or gDNA that made up the material.

In germline, CDR1 is SGHNT, CDR2 YYREEE (reference sequence). The ends lost 3 bases at V and 4 bases at J; junction bases unmatched: 15. The CDR3 covers 18 residues. This TCR derives from a man in his fifties in a cohort sampled during active COVID-19. The chain recombines TRBV5-4 with TRBJ1-3; 8 positions match TRBD1. The sample consisted of peripheral blood. In nucleotides, the CDR3 is TGTGCCAGCAGCTCGTCCCGGGACAGGCTTTCGAGGGGAAACACCATATATTTT. Protein sequence: CASSSSRDRLSRGNTIYF. Together with reference TRBV5-4 and TRBJ1-3, the CDR3 gives the full variable domain: ETGVTQSPTHLIKTRGQQVTLRCSSQSGHNTVSWYQQALGQGPQFIFQYYREEENGRGNFPPRFSGLQFPNYSSELNVNALELDDSALYLCASSSSRDRLSRGNTIYFGEGSWLTVV.